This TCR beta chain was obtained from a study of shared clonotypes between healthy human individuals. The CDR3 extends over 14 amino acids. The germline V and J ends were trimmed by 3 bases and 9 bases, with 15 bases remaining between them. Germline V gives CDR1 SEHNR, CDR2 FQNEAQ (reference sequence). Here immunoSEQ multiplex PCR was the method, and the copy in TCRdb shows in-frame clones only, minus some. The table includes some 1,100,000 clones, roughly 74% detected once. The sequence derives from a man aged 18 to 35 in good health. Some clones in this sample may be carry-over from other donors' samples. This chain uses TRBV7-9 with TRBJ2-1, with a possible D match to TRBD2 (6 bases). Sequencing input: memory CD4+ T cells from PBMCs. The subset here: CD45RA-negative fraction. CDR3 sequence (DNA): TGTGCCAGCAGCTTGAACGCGCGGGAAGGTGAGCAGTTCTTC. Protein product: CASSLNAREGEQFF.